These 16 T cell receptor beta chains share one sample of origin, sequenced in a study of cytomegalovirus exposure and HLA in healthy donors. Primers: 60 Vbeta forward and 13 Jbeta reverse. The method was immunoSEQ multiplex PCR; TCRdb's version includes in-frame clones alone and lacks a portion of them. Of over 65,000 clones detected, roughly 73% appear once; the ten largest clones hold 9.7%. Sequenced: PBMCs. The receptors stem from a man in his forties or fifties in good health and CMV-seronegative.

The gene calls are TRBV20-1 and TRBJ2-5; D remains unclear. The V gene lost 3 bases and the J gene lost 2 bases, with 4 bases spanning the gap. Germline V CDR1 and CDR2: DFQATT, SNEGSKA (reference sequence). The CDR3 length is 11 residues. The CDR3 protein is CSASLQETQYF. Written as DNA, the CDR3 is TGCAGTGCTAGTCTTCAAGAGACCCAGTACTTC.

The chain employs TRBV19 and TRBJ1-6; unclear D gene. Trimming cost V 2 bases and J 8 bases, with 10 bases left between them. The CDR3 runs 14 residues. In germline, CDR1 is LNHDA, CDR2 SQIVND (reference sequence). CDR3 residues: CASSIRGRDSPLHF. Here the CDR3 DNA reads TGTGCCAGTAGTATACGGGGAAGGGATTCACCCCTCCACTTT. Based on the CDR3 plus reference TRBV19 and TRBJ1-6, the full variable domain is DGGITQSPKYLFRKEGQNVTLSCEQNLNHDAMYWYRQDPGQGLRLIYYSQIVNDFQKGDIAEGYSVSREKKESFPLTVTSAQKNPTAFYLCASSIRGRDSPLHFGNGTRLTVT.

This chain uses TRBV6-1 with TRBJ2-5; 10 nucleotides align to TRBD2. CDR3 length: 15 residues. V was pared by 3 bases and J by 2 bases, with 3 bases of the junction left unmatched. Germline CDR1 reads MNHNS; CDR2 reads SASEGT. The CDR3 nucleotides are TGTGCCAGCAGTGACTCTAGCGGGAGACAAGAGACCCAGTACTTC. Translating gives CASSDSSGRQETQYF.

The chain carries TRBV28 and TRBJ2-2; 7 nucleotides align to TRBD2. The CDR3 spans 14 residues. With V trimmed by 7 bases and J by 6 bases, 8 bases remained unmatched. The germline CDR1 and CDR2 sequences are MDHEN and SYDVKM. The CDR3 DNA follows: TGTGCCAGCAAAAAGGGAGGGCCCGCCGGGGAGCTGTTTTTT. Amino acid sequence: CASKKGGPAGELFF.

In its sample, this clone was seen once. The chain is built from TRBV29-1 and TRBJ1-1; 10 bases are shared with TRBD1. Trimming at V came to 6 bases and at J to 1 base, leaving 8 bases not matched to a gene. CDR1 and CDR2 (germline): SQVTM, ANQGSEA. This CDR3 is built from 15 residues. The DNA for the CDR3 is TGCAGCGTGGGGGGGACAGGGGCACGGAACACTGAAGCTTTCTTT. Amino acids: CSVGGTGARNTEAFF.

This clone was counted a few times. The chain combines TRBV11-3 with TRBJ1-1; possible D gene TRBD1, 5 bases. V lost 5 bases, J lost 7 bases, and 11 bases lay in between. Germline-derived CDR1 and CDR2 are SGHNT and YENEEA. The CDR3 is made up of 12 amino acids. CDR3 nucleotides: TGTGCCAGCAGCGCCGGGGGGGATGAAGCTTTCTTT. Amino acids: CASSAGGDEAFF.

The rearrangement links TRBV7-9 to TRBJ2-2; D perhaps matches TRBD1 (5 bases). Trimming took 5 bases from V and 0 from J, leaving 16 bases between them. The CDR3 loop spans 17 amino acids. CDR1 and CDR2 from the germline V gene are SEHNR and FQNEAQ (reference sequence). Here the CDR3 reads CASSRWTLSANTGELFF. Written as DNA, the CDR3 is TGTGCCAGCAGCCGATGGACACTTTCCGCGAACACCGGGGAGCTGTTTTTT.

This clone appeared once. This rearrangement joins TRBV7-2 to TRBJ2-1, with D perhaps TRBD1 (5 bases). CDR1 is SGHTA, CDR2 FQGNSA, per germline. V gave up 1 base and J gave up 5 bases, with 12 bases separating them. The CDR3 runs to 15 residues. CDR3 sequence (DNA): TGTGCCAGCAGCTTAGACTTTGGCAGGGACAATGAGCAGTTCTTC. Translating gives CASSLDFGRDNEQFF.

V gene TRBV5-1 combines with J gene TRBJ2-1; 8 nucleotides match TRBD1. The CDR3 is made up of 13 amino acids. V shed 5 bases and J 8 bases; nucleotides not matched to a gene: 6. Per germline, CDR1 SGHRS and CDR2 YFSETQ. CDR3 region: CASSPDREDEQFF. CDR3 DNA sequence: TGCGCCAGCAGTCCGGACAGGGAAGATGAGCAGTTCTTC. The variable domain in full, with the rest retrieved from reference TRBV5-1 and TRBJ2-1, is KAGVTQTPRYLIKTRGQQVTLSCSPISGHRSVSWYQQTPGQGLQFLFEYFSETQRNKGNFPGRFSGRQFSNSRSEMNVSTLELGDSALYLCASSPDREDEQFFGPGTRLTVL.

Only one count was recorded for this clone. V gene TRBV11-2 combines with J gene TRBJ2-3; D not certain. The germline gives CDR1 SGHAT, CDR2 FQNNGV. V lost 7 bases and J 5 bases, leaving 10 bases between the germline ends. The CDR3 sequence is 12 residues long. The CDR3 protein is CASTNSKDTQYF. The CDR3 DNA sequence: TGTGCCAGCACGAACTCTAAAGATACGCAGTATTTT.

The chain couples TRBV6-5 to TRBJ1-2, with 7 bases that match TRBD1. The germline CDR1 and CDR2 sequences are MNHEY and SVGAGI. The CDR3 consists of 14 residues. V was clipped by 5 bases and J by 3 bases; unmatched bases: 6. CDR3 residues: CASSTTGADYGYTF. CDR3 DNA: TGTGCCAGCAGTACCACAGGGGCGGACTATGGCTACACCTTC.

This rearrangement joins TRBV7-8 to TRBJ2-7; D uncertain. Germline CDR1 and CDR2: SGHVS and FQNEAQ. This CDR3 is built from 14 residues. Deletions cut 5 bases from V and 2 bases from J, with 13 bases between. The CDR3 bases are TGTGCCAGCAGCCAGACACGGATTACCTACGAGCAGTACTTC. Amino acids: CASSQTRITYEQYF.

The chain recombines TRBV28 with TRBJ2-7; TRBD1 matches at 9 bases. Trimming took 5 bases from V and 9 from J; bases not matched to a gene: 11. CDR1 MDHEN and CDR2 SYDVKM come from the germline V gene. The CDR3 sequence is 14 residues long. The CDR3 bases are TGTGCCAGCAGTCTGACAGGGGGACGGGGTGGGCAGTACTTC. Translating gives CASSLTGGRGGQYF.

The rearrangement uses TRBV5-1 and TRBJ1-1, with 9 bases aligning to TRBD1. Germline values: CDR1 SGHRS, CDR2 YFSETQ. The CDR3 is 15 amino acids. With 4 bases clipped from V and 0 bases from J, the junction kept 4 bases outside the gene matches. DNA for the CDR3: TGCGCCAGCAGCCCGCGGACAGGGGTGAACACTGAAGCTTTCTTT. Residues: CASSPRTGVNTEAFF.

This clone came up a few times. The chain couples TRBV28 to TRBJ1-1; 7 nucleotides line up with TRBD1. V lost 7 bases and J lost 4; bases outside the gene matches: 9. The CDR3 sequence is 14 residues long. The germline V gene has CDR1 MDHEN and CDR2 SYDVKM. The DNA for the CDR3 is TGTGCCAGCACCCCGGCTGCAGGGGGCACTGAAGCTTTCTTT. Its protein product is CASTPAAGGTEAFF.

This clone turned up a few times. The chain links TRBV11-2 to TRBJ2-7; TRBD1 might be the D (5 bases). The V and J ends lost 1 base and 4 bases respectively, with 5 bases between them. The CDR3 loop spans 12 amino acids. The V gene's germline CDR1 is SGHAT and CDR2 FQNNGV. The CDR3 protein is CASSLAGYEQYF. The CDR3 DNA reads TGTGCCAGCAGCTTAGCAGGGTACGAGCAGTACTTC.